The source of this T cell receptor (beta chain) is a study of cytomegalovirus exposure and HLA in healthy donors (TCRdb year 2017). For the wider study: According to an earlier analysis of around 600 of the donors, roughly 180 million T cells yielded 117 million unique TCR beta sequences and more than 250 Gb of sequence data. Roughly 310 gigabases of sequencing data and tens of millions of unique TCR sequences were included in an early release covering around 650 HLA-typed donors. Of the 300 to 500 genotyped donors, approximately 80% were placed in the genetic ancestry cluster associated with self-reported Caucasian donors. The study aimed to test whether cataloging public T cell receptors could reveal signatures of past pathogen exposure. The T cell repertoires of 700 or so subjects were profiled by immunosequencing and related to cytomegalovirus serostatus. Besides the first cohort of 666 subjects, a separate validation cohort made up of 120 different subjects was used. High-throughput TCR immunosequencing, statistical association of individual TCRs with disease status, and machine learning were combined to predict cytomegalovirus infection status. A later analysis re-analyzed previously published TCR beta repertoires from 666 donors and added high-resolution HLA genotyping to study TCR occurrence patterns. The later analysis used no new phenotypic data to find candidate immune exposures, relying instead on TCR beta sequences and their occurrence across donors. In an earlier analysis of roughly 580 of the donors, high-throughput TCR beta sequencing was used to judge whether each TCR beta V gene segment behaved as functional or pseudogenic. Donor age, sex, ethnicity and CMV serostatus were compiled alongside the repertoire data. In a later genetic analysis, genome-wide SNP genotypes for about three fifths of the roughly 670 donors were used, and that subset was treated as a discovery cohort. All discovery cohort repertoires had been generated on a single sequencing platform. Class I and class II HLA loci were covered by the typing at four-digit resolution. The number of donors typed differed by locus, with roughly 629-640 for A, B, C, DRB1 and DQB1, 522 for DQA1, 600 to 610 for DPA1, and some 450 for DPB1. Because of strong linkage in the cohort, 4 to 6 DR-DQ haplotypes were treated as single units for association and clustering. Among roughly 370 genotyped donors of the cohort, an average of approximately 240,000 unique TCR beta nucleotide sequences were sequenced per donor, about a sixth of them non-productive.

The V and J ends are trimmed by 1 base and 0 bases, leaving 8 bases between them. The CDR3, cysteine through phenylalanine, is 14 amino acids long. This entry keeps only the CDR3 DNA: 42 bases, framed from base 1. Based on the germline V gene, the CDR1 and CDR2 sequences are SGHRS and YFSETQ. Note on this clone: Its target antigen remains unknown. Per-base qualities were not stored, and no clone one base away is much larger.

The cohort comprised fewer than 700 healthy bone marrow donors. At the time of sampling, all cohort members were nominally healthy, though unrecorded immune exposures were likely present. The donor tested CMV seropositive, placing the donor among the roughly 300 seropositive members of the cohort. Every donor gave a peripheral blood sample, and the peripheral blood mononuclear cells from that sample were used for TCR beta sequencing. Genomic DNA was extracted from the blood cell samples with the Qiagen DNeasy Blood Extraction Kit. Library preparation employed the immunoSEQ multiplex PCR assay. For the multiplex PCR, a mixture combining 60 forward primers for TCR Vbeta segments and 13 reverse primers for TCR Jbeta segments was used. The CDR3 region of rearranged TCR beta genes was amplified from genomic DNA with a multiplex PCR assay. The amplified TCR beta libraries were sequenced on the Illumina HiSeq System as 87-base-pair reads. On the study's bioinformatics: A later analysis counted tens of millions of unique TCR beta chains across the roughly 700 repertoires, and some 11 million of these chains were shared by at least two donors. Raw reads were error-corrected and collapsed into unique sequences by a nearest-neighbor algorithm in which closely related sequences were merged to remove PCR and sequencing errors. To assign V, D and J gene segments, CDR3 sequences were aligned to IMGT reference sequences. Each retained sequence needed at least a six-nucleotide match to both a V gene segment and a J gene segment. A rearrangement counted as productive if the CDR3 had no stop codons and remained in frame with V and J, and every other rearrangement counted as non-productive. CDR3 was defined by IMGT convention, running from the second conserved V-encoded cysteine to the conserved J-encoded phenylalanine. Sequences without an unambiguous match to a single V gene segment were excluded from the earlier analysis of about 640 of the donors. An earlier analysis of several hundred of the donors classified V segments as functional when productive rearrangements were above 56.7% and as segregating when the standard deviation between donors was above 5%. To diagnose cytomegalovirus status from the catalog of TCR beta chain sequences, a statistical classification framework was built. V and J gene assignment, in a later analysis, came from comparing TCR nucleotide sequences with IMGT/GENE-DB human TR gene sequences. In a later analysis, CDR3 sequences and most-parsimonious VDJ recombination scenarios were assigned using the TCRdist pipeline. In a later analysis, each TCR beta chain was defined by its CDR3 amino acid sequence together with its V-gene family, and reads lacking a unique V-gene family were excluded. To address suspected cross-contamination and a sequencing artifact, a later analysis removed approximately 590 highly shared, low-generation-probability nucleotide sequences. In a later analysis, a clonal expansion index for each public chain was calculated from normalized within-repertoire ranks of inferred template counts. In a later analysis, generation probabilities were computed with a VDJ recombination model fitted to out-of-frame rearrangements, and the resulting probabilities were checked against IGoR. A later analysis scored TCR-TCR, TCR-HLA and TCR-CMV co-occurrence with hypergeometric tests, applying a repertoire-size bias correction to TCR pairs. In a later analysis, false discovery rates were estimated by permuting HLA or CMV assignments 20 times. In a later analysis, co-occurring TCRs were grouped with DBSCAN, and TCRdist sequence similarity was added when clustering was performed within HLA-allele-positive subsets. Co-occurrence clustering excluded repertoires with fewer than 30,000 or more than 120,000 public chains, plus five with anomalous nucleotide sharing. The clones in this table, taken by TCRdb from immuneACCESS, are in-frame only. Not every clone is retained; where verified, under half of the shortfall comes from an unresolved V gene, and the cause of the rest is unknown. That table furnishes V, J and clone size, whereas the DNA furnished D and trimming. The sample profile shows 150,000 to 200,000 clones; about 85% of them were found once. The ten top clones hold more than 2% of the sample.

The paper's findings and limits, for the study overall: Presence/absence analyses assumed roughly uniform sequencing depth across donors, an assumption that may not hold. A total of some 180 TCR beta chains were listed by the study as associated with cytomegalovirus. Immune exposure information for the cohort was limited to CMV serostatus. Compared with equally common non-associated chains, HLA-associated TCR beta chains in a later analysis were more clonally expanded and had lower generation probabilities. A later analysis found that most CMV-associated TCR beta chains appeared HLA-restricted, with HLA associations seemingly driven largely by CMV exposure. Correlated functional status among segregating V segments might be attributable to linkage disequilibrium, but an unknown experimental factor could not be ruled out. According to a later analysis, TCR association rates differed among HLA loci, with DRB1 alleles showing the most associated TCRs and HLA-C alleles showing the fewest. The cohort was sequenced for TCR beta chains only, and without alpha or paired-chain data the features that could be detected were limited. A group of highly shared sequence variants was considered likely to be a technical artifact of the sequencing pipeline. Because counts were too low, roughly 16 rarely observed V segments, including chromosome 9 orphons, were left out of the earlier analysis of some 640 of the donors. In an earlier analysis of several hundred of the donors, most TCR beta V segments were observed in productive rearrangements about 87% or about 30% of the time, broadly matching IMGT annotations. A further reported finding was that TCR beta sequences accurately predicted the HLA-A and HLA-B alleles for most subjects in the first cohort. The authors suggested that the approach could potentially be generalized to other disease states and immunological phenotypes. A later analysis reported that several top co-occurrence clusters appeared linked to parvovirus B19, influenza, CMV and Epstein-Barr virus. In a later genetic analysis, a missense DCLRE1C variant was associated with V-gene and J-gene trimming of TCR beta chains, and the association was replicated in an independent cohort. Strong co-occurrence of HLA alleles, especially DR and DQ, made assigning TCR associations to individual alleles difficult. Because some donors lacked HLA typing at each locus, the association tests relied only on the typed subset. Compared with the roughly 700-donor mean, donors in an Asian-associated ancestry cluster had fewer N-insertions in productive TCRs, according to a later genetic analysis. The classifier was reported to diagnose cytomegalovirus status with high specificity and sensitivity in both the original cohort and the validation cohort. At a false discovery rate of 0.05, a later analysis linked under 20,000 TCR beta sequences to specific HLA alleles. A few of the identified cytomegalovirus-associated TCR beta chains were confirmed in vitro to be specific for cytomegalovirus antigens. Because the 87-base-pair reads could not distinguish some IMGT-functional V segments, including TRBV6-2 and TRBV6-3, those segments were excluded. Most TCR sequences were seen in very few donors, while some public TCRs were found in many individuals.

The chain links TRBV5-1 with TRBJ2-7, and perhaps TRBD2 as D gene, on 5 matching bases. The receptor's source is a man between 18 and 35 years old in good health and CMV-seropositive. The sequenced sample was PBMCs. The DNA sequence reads TGCGCCAGCAGCTTGTACGGGAACTCCTACGAGCAGTACTTC. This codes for CASSLYGNSYEQYF.